This T cell receptor (beta chain) was recovered during a study of T cells expressing NK-cell markers. It was by 5'RACE template switching with UMIs that TCR beta cDNA was made. TCRdb reprocessed the 5' RACE reads, with one entry per CDR3 protein and no DNA. The clone table shows 300,000 to 450,000 distinct CDR3 sequences, with the ten largest holding around 4.9%. The CDR3 length is 13 residues. The sequencing sample was made of blood T cells: a sorted CD56 or NKG2C T cell subset, CD4+ or CD8+ T cells, or bulk PBMC T cells (not recorded which). V usage is TRBV12-3 or TRBV12-4 and J usage is TRBJ1-5; TCRdb reports TRBD1, a call that lacks DNA to check it against. The TCR comes from a man aged 18-69 years in good health. CDR3 in amino acids: CASSPGHREPQHF.